This entry lists 12 T cell receptor beta chains sequenced from one sample in a study of blood T cell repertoires in COVID-19. The data were produced by immunoSEQ multiplex PCR, yet TCRdb's version contains in-frame clones alone and is incomplete. The data show about 75,000 clones, about 90% seen once. Sequencing was performed on peripheral blood. The receptors here all came from a human donor in a cohort sampled during active COVID-19.

The CDR3 DNA is TGTGCCAGCAGCTTAGCCCCGACAGGGGGCTACTACGAGCAGTACTTC. Its protein is CASSLAPTGGYYEQYF. The rearrangement joins TRBV11-2 to TRBJ2-7; 10 nucleotides align to TRBD1. Germline CDR1 SGHAT, CDR2 FQNNGV. Germline trimming cut 1 base from V and 3 bases from J; bases unmatched to any gene: 6. CDR3 length equals 16 residues.

This clone was detected once. The chain employs TRBV7-2 and TRBJ2-3; 9 bases agree with TRBD1. V trimming: 3 bases; J trimming: 2 bases; junction bases outside the gene matches: 6. This CDR3 is built from 16 residues. Germline-derived CDR1 and CDR2 are SGHTA and FQGNSA. CDR3 sequence reads: CASSFRGTGSTDTQYF. The CDR3 coding sequence is TGTGCCAGCAGCTTTCGGGGGACAGGGTCCACAGATACGCAGTATTTT.

This clone was found once. The chain joins TRBV5-1 to TRBJ1-5; TRBD1 might be the D (5 bases). Trimming took off 0 bases at V and 4 bases at J, with 8 bases between the two ends. The CDR3 runs to 14 residues. Germline V gene lookup returns CDR1 SGHRS and CDR2 YFSETQ. The CDR3 DNA reads TGCGCCAGCAGCTTGGCCCCAGGGAATCAGCCCCAGCATTTT. Translated: CASSLAPGNQPQHF.

The rearrangement links TRBV19 to TRBJ1-2; 9 bases align to TRBD1. The ends lost 4 bases at V and 3 bases at J; junction bases unmatched: 3. CDR1 LNHDA and CDR2 SQIVND come from the germline V gene (reference sequence). This CDR3 contains 14 residues. CDR3 sequence reads: CASSTRTGDYGYTF. CDR3 bases: TGTGCCAGTAGTACCAGGACAGGGGACTATGGCTACACCTTC.

The V gene is TRBV18, the J gene TRBJ2-5, with D perhaps matching TRBD1 (6 bases). The CDR3 runs 16 residues. Trimming took off 3 bases at V and 2 bases at J, with 16 bases between the two ends. CDR1 KGHSH and CDR2 LQKENI come from the germline V gene. Here the CDR3 reads CASSPKSLGQQETQYF. The CDR3 DNA sequence: TGTGCCAGCTCACCTAAATCTCTTGGACAGCAAGAGACCCAGTACTTC.

This clone was found a few times. The V gene is TRBV6-5, the J gene TRBJ2-2, with 8 nucleotides matching TRBD1. Germline CDR1 reads MNHEY; CDR2 reads SVGAGI. The CDR3 consists of 15 residues. Trimming removed 8 bases from V and 1 base from J; junction bases left unmatched: 6. CDR3 loop: CASQAGGGNTGELFF. DNA of the CDR3: TGTGCCAGCCAGGCAGGGGGCGGGAACACCGGGGAGCTGTTTTTT.

The CDR3, as DNA: TGCGCCAGCAGCTTGGCTGGGGGCGCTCGCTCTGGGGCCAACGTCCTGACTTTC. Protein product: CASSLAGGARSGANVLTF. The chain recombines TRBV5-1 with TRBJ2-6; the D gene is possibly TRBD1 (6 bases). Germline CDR1 is SGHRS and CDR2 is YFSETQ. The CDR3 has 18 residues. The V gene lost 0 bases and the J gene lost 0 bases, with 13 bases spanning the gap.

The rearrangement joins TRBV7-3 to TRBJ2-2; TRBD1 agrees at 9 bases. The CDR3 spans 16 residues. The germline V gene has CDR1 SGHTA and CDR2 FQGTGA. With V trimmed by 5 bases and J by 4 bases, 8 bases remained unmatched. This CDR3 reads CASSPTGGYGTGELFF. The CDR3 region has the DNA TGTGCCAGCAGCCCGACAGGGGGATATGGCACCGGGGAGCTGTTTTTT.

The chain is built from TRBV9 and TRBJ2-3; 10 bases line up with TRBD1. V was clipped by 4 bases and J by 4 bases; unmatched bases: 6. The CDR3 spans 15 residues. The V gene's germline CDR1 is SGDLS and CDR2 YYNGEE. The chain's CDR3 is CASSSRTGGADTQYF. The CDR3 DNA sequence: TGTGCCAGCAGCTCTCGGACAGGGGGGGCAGATACGCAGTATTTT. Complete variable domain (other parts from reference TRBV9 and TRBJ2-3): DSGVTQTPKHLITATGQRVTLRCSPRSGDLSVYWYQQSLDQGLQFLIQYYNGEERAKGNILERFSAQQFPDLHSELNLSSLELGDSALYFCASSSRTGGADTQYFGPGTRLTVL.

The rearrangement links TRBV6-5 to TRBJ2-7; D unclear. CDR1 is MNHEY, CDR2 SVGAGI, per germline. This CDR3 spans 14 amino acids. Trimming pared 4 bases from V and 6 bases from J, leaving 16 bases between. The CDR3 spells CASSSGPERIEQYF. CDR3 DNA: TGTGCCAGCAGTTCCGGCCCTGAGAGGATCGAGCAGTACTTC.

J is TRBJ2-7 and V is TRBV5-1; D is undetermined. Germline CDR1 and CDR2: SGHRS and YFSETQ. V lost 0 bases and J 4 bases, leaving 14 bases between the germline ends. The CDR3 sequence is 15 residues long. CDR3 sequence (DNA): TGCGCCAGCAGCTTGGATATGGCCATCTCGTACGAGCAGTACTTC. It yields the protein CASSLDMAISYEQYF.

The sample holds one count of this clone. The chain recombines TRBV29-1 with TRBJ2-2; 9 nucleotides align to TRBD2. Germline V gene data show CDR1 as SQVTM and CDR2 as ANQGSEA. The junction had 6 bases not matched to a gene; V was cut back by 3 bases and J by 7 bases. The CDR3 sequence is 14 residues long. In DNA form, the CDR3 reads TGCAGCGTTGATAGCGGGAGTCGGGGCGGGGAGCTGTTTTTT. Translated, it gives CSVDSGSRGGELFF.